This T cell receptor (beta chain) was recorded in a study of cytomegalovirus exposure and HLA in healthy donors. Study-level background: Genotyping showed 70% to 90% of roughly 400 donors falling in the Caucasian-associated ancestry cluster. Broader study findings: A later analysis showed HLA-associated TCR beta chains outstripping equally common others in clonal expansion. CMV serostatus stood as the only immune exposure information on hand. In an earlier analysis, most TCR beta V segments were productive about 87% or about 30% of the time.

The V segment lost 3 bases and the J segment 6 bases; nucleotides outside the gene matches: 7. Germline assignment: CDR1 GTSNPN and CDR2 SVGIG (reference sequence). The CDR3 is made up of 15 amino acids. PCR primers comprised 60 Vbeta and 13 Jbeta primers. Libraries were prepared by immunoSEQ multiplex PCR; TCRdb keeps only in-frame clonotypes and omits some of them. This sample has 200,000 to 250,000 clones; around 89% occur once, and the top ten carry more than 0.8%. Details on this clone: Antigen unknown.

The TCR was taken from a woman aged 18-29 years in good health and CMV-seronegative. The sample comprised PBMCs. The chain links TRBV30 to TRBJ2-2; 10 nucleotides line up with TRBD2. CDR3 sequence reads: CAWRETSGFAGELFF. As DNA, the CDR3 is TGTGCCTGGAGGGAGACTAGCGGGTTTGCCGGGGAGCTGTTTTTT.